These 24 T cell receptor beta chains were all obtained from the same sample, sequenced in a study of human T cells and chemical hapten exposure. A single record per CDR3 protein comes from TCRdb applying MiXCR to the RACE reads. The data show about 140,000 distinct CDR3 sequences, over 9.5% seen once. Time point noted: patch test 2, 6 weeks after DPC sensitization. Treatment in this sample: therapeutic diphenylcyclopropenone sensitization with weekly scalp DPC. The material sequenced was whole blood, taken in connection with sensitization to the hapten diphenylcyclopropenone (DPC). The origin of the receptors is a woman between 45 and 60 years old with alopecia areata. Some clones in this sample may be carry-over from other donors' samples.

This clonotype was counted at least ten times. The genes are TRBV27 and TRBJ2-1; unclear D gene. Trimming stripped 7 bases from V and 7 bases from J, with 14 bases between. Germline V lookup: CDR1 MNHEY, CDR2 SMNVEV (reference sequence). The CDR3 is 13 residues long. The CDR3 DNA sequence: TGTGCCAGCAAAACCGGAATAGGTAATGAGCAGTTCTTC. Residues: CASKTGIGNEQFF.

This clonotype was detected a few times. This sequence joins TRBV20-1 and TRBJ2-1; a possible D gene is TRBD1 (6 bases). This CDR3 has 13 residues. CDR1 and CDR2 (germline): DFQATT, SNEGSKA (reference sequence). V was shortened by 4 bases and J by 2 bases, with 9 bases between the two germline ends. DNA of the CDR3: TGCAGTGCTACCGGGACAACCTACAATGAGCAGTTCTTC. Its translation is CSATGTTYNEQFF.

The gene calls are TRBV19 and TRBJ1-5; D possibly corresponds to TRBD1 (6 bases). The germline V gene encodes CDR1 LNHDA and CDR2 SQIVND (reference sequence). The CDR3 runs 17 residues. V was trimmed by 3 bases and J by 2 bases, leaving 17 bases between them. CDR3 in DNA: TGTGCCAGTAGTATTGGAGGAGGGGGTCCGGGCAATCAGCCCCAGCATTTT. This gives the protein CASSIGGGGPGNQPQHF.

The chain has TRBV7-2 and TRBJ1-5; D possibly corresponds to TRBD1 (6 bases). The germline V and J ends were trimmed by 3 bases and 0 bases, with 18 bases remaining between them. The CDR3 length is 18 residues. Germline V gene data show CDR1 as SGHTA and CDR2 as FQGNSA. CDR3 in DNA: TGTGCCAGCAGCTTTGGGTATACAGGGTTAATTAGCAATCAGCCCCAGCATTTT. This encodes CASSFGYTGLISNQPQHF.

The gene calls are TRBV6-2 or TRBV6-3 and TRBJ2-1; D perhaps matches TRBD2 (6 bases). Trimming left V 0 bases short and J 11 bases short, with 14 bases between. CDR1 and CDR2 (germline): MNHEY, SVGEGT. The CDR3 has 14 residues. This CDR3 is CASSYSTPGTQQFF. The CDR3 nucleotides read TGTGCCAGCAGTTACTCCACGCCCGGGACTCAGCAGTTCTTC.

This clonotype has only a few counts. The chain carries TRBV30 and TRBJ1-5, with a possible D match to TRBD1 (6 bases). CDR3 length: 15 residues. With 2 bases removed from V and 3 bases from J, the gap between germline ends came to 14 bases. From germline, CDR1 is GTSNPN and CDR2 SVGIG (reference sequence). The CDR3 nucleotides read TGTGCCTGGAGTTCGACCGGGGGGGCCAATCAGCCCCAGCATTTT. Residues: CAWSSTGGANQPQHF.

This clonotype has a count of ten or more. The J gene is TRBJ2-2, the V gene TRBV6-2 or TRBV6-3; 8 bases are a match to TRBD2. Trimming at V came to 5 bases and at J to 7 bases, leaving 6 bases not matched to a gene. The germline CDR1 and CDR2 sequences are MNHEY and SVGEGT. The CDR3 totals 14 residues. The CDR3 loop reads CASSSGSDVGELFF. The CDR3 DNA sequence: TGTGCCAGCAGTAGCGGGAGCGACGTCGGGGAGCTGTTTTTT.

The DNA of the CDR3 is TGTGCCAGCAGCAAGTATAACACCGGGGAGCTGTTTTTT. This translates into CASSKYNTGELFF. The chain joins TRBV7-6 to TRBJ2-2, with unresolved D. Trimming stripped 5 bases from V and 2 bases from J, with 6 bases between. Germline CDR1 SGHVS, CDR2 FNYEAQ. The CDR3 extends over 13 amino acids. Complete variable domain (other parts from reference TRBV7-6 and TRBJ2-2): GAGVSQSPRYKVTKRGQDVALRCDPISGHVSLYWYRQALGQGPEFLTYFNYEAQQDKSGLPNDRFSAERPEGSISTLTIQRTEQRDSAMYRCASSKYNTGELFFGEGSRLTVL.

This clonotype was counted only a few times. The V gene is TRBV19, the J gene TRBJ2-1; 8 bases fit TRBD1. The CDR3 spans 14 residues. The germline V gene has CDR1 LNHDA and CDR2 SQIVND (reference sequence). The J segment lost 4 bases and the V segment lost 2 bases, leaving 1 base of the junction unmatched. CDR3 sequence: CASSIRTGYNEQFF. CDR3 DNA: TGTGCCAGTAGTATACGGACAGGGTACAATGAGCAGTTCTTC.

This clonotype came up many times. V usage is TRBV7-2 and J usage is TRBJ2-6; no clear D. Germline CDR1 SGHTA, CDR2 FQGNSA. Trimming left V 2 bases short and J 0 bases short, with 5 bases between. CDR3 length: 15 amino acids. The chain's CDR3 is CASSLQPSGANVLTF. The CDR3 DNA reads as TGTGCCAGCAGCTTACAGCCCTCTGGGGCCAACGTCCTGACTTTC.

This clonotype was found a few times. The chain is built from TRBV2 and TRBJ1-6; D may be TRBD1 (6 bases). CDR1 is SNHLY and CDR2 is FYNNEI in the germline V gene. The CDR3 runs to 16 residues. Deletions cut 1 base from V and 7 bases from J, with 14 bases between. The CDR3, as DNA: TGTGCCAGCAGTGAAGGAGGGGGGCGAATCAATTCACCCCTCCACTTT. Translation gives CASSEGGGRINSPLHF. The full variable domain, in which reference TRBV2 and TRBJ1-6 provide the parts outside the CDR3, is EPEVTQTPSHQVTQMGQEVILRCVPISNHLYFYWYRQILGQKVEFLVSFYNNEISEKSEIFDDQFSVERPDGSNFTLKIRSTKLEDSAMYFCASSEGGGRINSPLHFGNGTRLTVT.

The rearrangement joins TRBV20-1 to TRBJ2-7; TRBD1 aligns across 9 bases. Germline assignment: CDR1 DFQATT and CDR2 SNEGSKA (reference sequence). CDR3 length: 15 amino acids. The junction had 10 bases not matched to a gene; V was cut back by 1 base and J by 6 bases. The DNA for the CDR3 is TGCAGTGCTAGAGGCAGCCTCGGGACAGGGAGCGAGCAGTACTTC. Protein sequence: CSARGSLGTGSEQYF.

This clonotype has only a few counts. V and J are TRBV11-2 and TRBJ1-3; no firm D call. Germline values: CDR1 SGHAT, CDR2 FQNNGV. The CDR3 is made up of 14 amino acids. The V and J ends lost 5 bases and 4 bases respectively, with 12 bases between them. CDR3 sequence (DNA): TGTGCCAGCAGCCCTCGCGGCAGAGGAAACACCATATATTTT. Translation gives CASSPRGRGNTIYF.

The chain couples TRBV21-1 to TRBJ2-3; TRBD2, the table's D call, was not compared with the DNA. TRBV21-1 is listed as a pseudogene. This CDR3 is 12 amino acids long. Here the CDR3 reads CASLPSTDTQYF. CDR3 DNA: TGTGCCAGCCTCCCGAGCACAGATACGCAGTATTTT.

This clonotype occurred many times. The V gene is TRBV29-1, the J gene TRBJ2-1, with 9 bases identical to TRBD1. The germline gives CDR1 SQVTM, CDR2 ANQGSEA. The CDR3 runs to 14 residues. V gave up 3 bases and J gave up 5 bases; unmatched junction bases: 5. In nucleotides, the CDR3 is TGCAGCGTTGACCTGGGACAGGGACACAATGAGCAGTTCTTC. Protein sequence: CSVDLGQGHNEQFF.

This chain connects TRBV12-3 or TRBV12-4 to TRBJ2-1, with D perhaps TRBD2 (5 bases). Trimming removed 6 bases at V and 7 bases at J, with 16 bases between. There are 14 residues in the CDR3. The CDR3 protein is CASRGEAEANEQFF. In DNA, the CDR3 is TGTGCCAGCAGGGGAGAAGCGGAGGCAAATGAGCAGTTCTTC.

This clonotype showed up many times. The chain carries TRBV3-1 and TRBJ2-1; the D is unclear. Germline assignment: CDR1 LGHDT and CDR2 YNNKEL (reference sequence). The CDR3 totals 12 residues. V gave up 3 bases and J gave up 10 bases, with 10 bases separating them. The CDR3 reads CASSQASWEQFF. The CDR3 bases are TGTGCCAGCAGCCAGGCCTCTTGGGAGCAGTTCTTC.

The V and J genes are TRBV2 and TRBJ2-5; no reliable D call. The CDR3 totals 13 residues. The germline V gene encodes CDR1 SNHLY and CDR2 FYNNEI. The V end was cut by 4 bases, the J end by 4 bases, with 10 bases between. The CDR3 coding sequence is TGTGCCAGCAGTGGGTTGAGAGGAGAGACCCAGTACTTC. As protein: CASSGLRGETQYF. The full variable domain, in which reference TRBV2 and TRBJ2-5 provide the parts outside the CDR3, is EPEVTQTPSHQVTQMGQEVILRCVPISNHLYFYWYRQILGQKVEFLVSFYNNEISEKSEIFDDQFSVERPDGSNFTLKIRSTKLEDSAMYFCASSGLRGETQYFGPGTRLLVL.

This clonotype was seen at least ten times. The J gene is TRBJ2-1, the V gene TRBV7-9, with D unresolved. Germline-derived CDR1 and CDR2 are SEHNR and FQNEAQ (reference sequence). Trimming took 3 bases from V and 6 from J, leaving 15 bases between them. This CDR3 is built from 15 residues. The CDR3 region is CASSFVRSVPNEQFF. The CDR3 DNA reads TGTGCCAGCAGCTTTGTGCGATCCGTCCCCAATGAGCAGTTCTTC.

Only a few counts were recorded for this clonotype. The junction and the germline gene differ at one end; a read error may be behind it. The J gene is TRBJ2-1, the V gene TRBV7-7; 13 bases match TRBD2. Looked up from germline, CDR1 is SSHAT and CDR2 is FNYEAQ (reference sequence). CDR3 size: 17 residues. CDR3 DNA: TGTGCTAGCAGCGCCGGACTAGCGGGAGATAGATACAATGAGCAGTTCTTC. It codes for CASSAGLAGDRYNEQFF.

This clonotype occurred many times. The chain has TRBV27 and TRBJ1-1; D not resolved. Deletions cut 3 bases from V and 8 bases from J, with 13 bases between. The CDR3 totals 13 residues. Germline V CDR1 and CDR2: MNHEY, SMNVEV (reference sequence). The CDR3 spells CASSFRAAGEAFF. As DNA, the CDR3 is TGTGCCAGCAGTTTCCGGGCCGCCGGCGAAGCTTTCTTT.

This clonotype appeared a few times. This chain connects TRBV28 to TRBJ2-6, with D perhaps matching TRBD1 or TRBD2 (6 bases each). Trimming shortened V by 7 bases and J by 4 bases, and 14 bases separated the two germline ends. The germline gives CDR1 MDHEN, CDR2 SYDVKM. The length of the CDR3 is 15 residues. The CDR3 DNA follows: TGTGCCAGCATCGGAGGGGGTTCCGGGGCCAACGTCCTGACTTTC. This encodes CASIGGGSGANVLTF.

J is TRBJ2-7 and V is TRBV14, with 8 bases matching TRBD2. CDR1 and CDR2 (germline): SGHDN, FVKESK. The CDR3 contains 13 residues. The V gene end was trimmed by 2 bases and the J gene end by 7 bases; junction bases not matched to a gene: 4. CDR3 protein: CASSQIREGEQYF. CDR3 nucleotide sequence: TGTGCCAGCAGCCAAATCCGGGAGGGAGAGCAGTACTTC.

The V gene is TRBV30, the J gene TRBJ1-2, with a tentative D call TRBD1 (6 bases). This CDR3 has 14 amino acids. From germline, CDR1 is GTSNPN and CDR2 SVGIG (reference sequence). Between the trimmed V and J ends, which lost 8 bases and 4 bases, there was a span of 20 bases. CDR3 region: CAGGTGQGSYGYTF. The CDR3 DNA follows: TGTGCCGGGGGAACGGGGCAGGGGAGCTATGGCTACACCTTC.